A selection of T cell receptor beta chains follows, all from one sample in a study of PD-L1 blockade in urothelial cancer. Repertoires were generated with immunoSEQ multiplex PCR, while TCRdb's copy carries only in-frame clones and drops some. Of about 29,000 clones detected, around 80% appear once; the ten largest clones hold roughly 3%. This material consisted of PBMCs, taken around atezolizumab (anti-PD-L1) treatment. The receptor set was obtained from a man aged 70-80 years with urothelial cancer. Both conserved end residues are trimmed from each CDR3. The order of the fields is V gene, CDR3 protein.

V gene: TRBV2
CDR3 protein: ASSEVAGGGEQF

V gene: TRBV5-1
CDR3 protein: ASHPIAGSRTGELF

V gene: TRBV7-2
CDR3 protein: ASSLVQSMNTEAF

V gene: TRBV19
CDR3 protein: ASQDQGISNQPQH

V gene: TRBV6-5
CDR3 protein: ASTGTAGNTIY

V gene: TRBV5-6
CDR3 protein: ASSAGNEQF

V gene: TRBV19
CDR3 protein: ASRQHGTLYSNQPQH

V gene: TRBV6-5
CDR3 protein: ASTRTGDYGYT

V gene: TRBV19
CDR3 protein: ASSMAGTAGRHEQF

V gene: TRBV7-2
CDR3 protein: ASSFMRTEETQY

V gene: TRBV14
CDR3 protein: ASSQVGFGEQY

V gene: TRBV7-9
CDR3 protein: ASTIGLGWTSGNTIY

V gene: TRBV28
CDR3 protein: ASSSAQGSNEKLF

V gene: TRBV5-5
CDR3 protein: ASSLVLGGDIQY

V gene: TRBV5-1
CDR3 protein: ASSRQTNRVMETQY

V gene: TRBV6-5
CDR3 protein: ASRQPGGYGYT

V gene: TRBV4-1
CDR3 protein: ASSHRQGTDTQY

V gene: TRBV7-2
CDR3 protein: ASSLVAVNTEAF

V gene: TRBV5-1
CDR3 protein: ASSLDQAGGYT

V gene: TRBV6-1
CDR3 protein: ASSEVPNSSSYEQY

V gene: TRBV7-3
CDR3 protein: ASSPQAGGNTGELF

V gene: TRBV5-3
CDR3 protein: ARSSGDRVVNQPQH

V gene: TRBV14
CDR3 protein: ASSHRTVINEKLF

V gene: TRBV4-3
CDR3 protein: ASSQEAGGGYEQF

V gene: TRBV5-4
CDR3 protein: ASSSRGSGKTDTQY

V gene: TRBV19
CDR3 protein: ASNRGQSQPQH

V gene: TRBV7-3
CDR3 protein: ASSLGPQGGTGNTIY